The 19 T cell receptor beta chains in this list originate from one sample, sequenced in a study of blood T cell repertoires in COVID-19. Profiling relied on immunoSEQ multiplex PCR, and the TCRdb table lists in-frame clones only, not all of them. This sample yields some 180,000 clones, of which 76% are seen a single time; more than 6.5% belongs to the top ten. The sequencing input was peripheral blood. These receptors were collected from a woman in her forties or fifties with active or convalescent COVID-19.

The genes are TRBV27 and TRBJ1-1; TRBD1 matches at 7 bases. The CDR3 runs 15 residues. V shed 6 bases, J shed 5 bases, and the junction held 12 bases outside the gene matches. Germline CDR1 is MNHEY and CDR2 is SMNVEV (reference sequence). This CDR3 is CASSSRQGGRTEAFF. CDR3 DNA: TGTGCCAGCAGCTCCCGACAGGGAGGAAGGACTGAAGCTTTCTTT.

In this sample, this clone turned up once. This chain joins TRBV27 and TRBJ2-2; perhaps TRBD2 as D (6 bases). CDR1 is MNHEY and CDR2 is SMNVEV in the germline V gene (reference sequence). The V gene lost 2 bases and the J gene lost 4 bases, with 20 bases spanning the gap. The CDR3 length is 18 residues. The CDR3 DNA is TGTGCCAGCAGTTTAGGTAGCGGAGACCCAGCCTTCACCGGGGAGCTGTTTTTT. This encodes CASSLGSGDPAFTGELFF.

This chain links TRBV10-1 with TRBJ2-1; TRBD2 matches at 12 bases. The V gene end was trimmed by 4 bases and the J gene end by 4 bases; junction bases not matched to a gene: 5. This CDR3 is 16 amino acids long. Germline V gives CDR1 WNHNN, CDR2 SYGVQD (reference sequence). The CDR3 coding sequence is TGCGCCAGCAGTGGGACTAGCGGGAAACTATACAATGAGCAGTTCTTC. This encodes CASSGTSGKLYNEQFF.

V and J are TRBV2 and TRBJ2-7, with D hard to call. The CDR3 has 11 residues. CDR1 and CDR2 (germline): SNHLY, FYNNEI. Trimming cost V 6 bases and J 4 bases, with 7 bases left between them. CDR3 region: CASRQAYEQYF. The CDR3 DNA reads as TGTGCCAGCAGGCAGGCATACGAGCAGTACTTC.

This clone was seen once. The genes are TRBV30 and TRBJ1-6; D is possibly TRBD1 (5 bases). Germline V lookup: CDR1 GTSNPN, CDR2 SVGIG (reference sequence). The CDR3 contains 14 residues. Trimming took off 4 bases at V and 2 bases at J, with 9 bases between the two ends. CDR3 nucleotides: TGTGCCTGGACCCCAGGGACCTATAATTCACCCCTCCACTTT. Its protein product is CAWTPGTYNSPLHF.

The chain recombines TRBV30 with TRBJ1-3, with D unclear. V lost 0 bases to trimming and J lost 4 bases, with 7 bases between them. The germline gives CDR1 GTSNPN, CDR2 SVGIG (reference sequence). The CDR3 has 13 amino acids. The CDR3 DNA sequence: TGTGCCTGGAGTGTACTTTCGGGAAACACCATATATTTT. Encoded protein: CAWSVLSGNTIYF.

Only a few counts were recorded for this clone. This specimen includes other DNA sequences encoding the same CDR3. The chain has TRBV28 and TRBJ1-5; D remains unclear. The CDR3 is 12 amino acids. Deletions cut 8 bases from V and 0 bases from J, with 5 bases between. Germline CDR1 is MDHEN and CDR2 is SYDVKM. CDR3 amino acids: CASSYSNQPQHF. DNA for the CDR3: TGTGCCAGCTCGTATAGCAATCAGCCCCAGCATTTT.

The V gene is TRBV6-2 or TRBV6-3, the J gene TRBJ2-2; D perhaps matches TRBD2 (5 bases). Per germline, CDR1 MNHEY and CDR2 SVGEGT. Trimming pared 0 bases from V and 7 bases from J, leaving 9 bases between. This CDR3 contains 14 residues. CDR3 DNA sequence: TGTGCCAGCAGTTACTCCGGAGAGGGCGGGGAGCTGTTTTTT. Protein: CASSYSGEGGELFF.

V is TRBV4-3 and J is TRBJ1-2; 9 bases are a match to TRBD1. Germline V gene sequence: CDR1 LGHNA, CDR2 YSLEER. V gave up 3 bases and J gave up 4 bases; unmatched junction bases: 9. The CDR3 runs to 16 residues. The CDR3 bases are TGCGCCAGCAGCCACACCCTACAGGGGGCTGTCTATGGCTACACCTTC. It encodes CASSHTLQGAVYGYTF.

The rearrangement links TRBV27 to TRBJ2-5, with TRBD1 as a possible D gene (5 bases). The CDR3 runs 14 residues. V was trimmed by 5 bases and J by 0 bases, leaving 10 bases between them. Germline V CDR1 and CDR2: MNHEY, SMNVEV (reference sequence). Here the CDR3 reads CASSRGAHQETQYF. CDR3 DNA sequence: TGTGCCAGCAGTCGTGGGGCTCACCAAGAGACCCAGTACTTC.

The rearrangement joins TRBV11-3 to TRBJ1-2; 7 bases line up with TRBD1. After removal of 4 bases from V and 5 bases from J, the junction contained 19 bases not matched to a gene. The CDR3 totals 18 residues. Germline assignment: CDR1 SGHNT and CDR2 YENEEA. CDR3 DNA: TGTGCCAGCAGCTCCCTGGACAGGAGGTCTACCCAAAAGTATGGCTACACCTTC. The encoded protein is CASSSLDRRSTQKYGYTF.

The chain links TRBV29-1 to TRBJ2-7, with D unresolved. V lost 1 base to trimming and J lost 1 base, with 5 bases between them. There are 12 residues in the CDR3. Per the germline V gene, CDR1 is SQVTM and CDR2 is ANQGSEA. CDR3 bases: TGCAGCGTTGAAGTAGCTTCCTACGAGCAGTACTTC. Encoded protein: CSVEVASYEQYF.

This sequence joins TRBV4-3 and TRBJ2-1; TRBD1 agrees at 12 bases. The CDR3 consists of 15 residues. Looked up from germline, CDR1 is LGHNA and CDR2 is YSLEER. Trimming took 6 bases from V and 8 from J; bases not matched to a gene: 8. DNA of the CDR3: TGCGCCAGCAGGGGGGACAGGGGGCGATCGGATGAGCAGTTCTTC. This translates into CASRGDRGRSDEQFF.

This clone was seen a single time. This chain connects TRBV7-9 to TRBJ2-2; D remains unclear. The ends were cut back, 6 bases at V and 1 base at J, with 12 bases in the middle. Germline CDR1 is SEHNR and CDR2 is FQNEAQ (reference sequence). The CDR3 is 15 residues long. The CDR3 sequence: CASRIDFGNTGELFF. The CDR3 nucleotides are TGTGCCAGCAGAATAGACTTCGGGAACACCGGGGAGCTGTTTTTT.

The V gene is TRBV7-2, the J gene TRBJ2-5, with a weak D call TRBD2 (5 bases). The CDR3 loop spans 14 amino acids. With 5 bases removed from V and 3 bases from J, the gap between germline ends came to 13 bases. Germline CDR1 SGHTA, CDR2 FQGNSA. CDR3 in amino acids: CASSPTRAEETQYF. The CDR3 nucleotides read TGTGCCAGCAGCCCCACGCGGGCGGAAGAGACCCAGTACTTC.

V gene TRBV19 combines with J gene TRBJ2-4; TRBD2 aligns across 7 bases. The CDR3 totals 15 residues. Trimming removed 3 bases from V and 3 bases from J; junction bases left unmatched: 5. Looked up from germline, CDR1 is LNHDA and CDR2 is SQIVND (reference sequence). The CDR3 nucleotides read TGTGCCAGTAGTATCTCCGGGGAGGGCAAAAACATTCAGTACTTC. Translation gives CASSISGEGKNIQYF.

J is TRBJ1-2 and V is TRBV30; the D is unclear. CDR1 is GTSNPN, CDR2 SVGIG, per germline (reference sequence). The CDR3 totals 12 residues. The V and J ends lost 4 bases and 6 bases respectively, with 12 bases between them. The CDR3 protein is CAWIPEFNGYTF. CDR3 in DNA: TGTGCCTGGATCCCCGAGTTCAATGGCTACACCTTC.

The chain combines TRBV7-2 with TRBJ2-7, with a tentative D call TRBD2 (6 bases). Trimming removed 1 base at V and 7 bases at J, with 11 bases between. Germline V gene data show CDR1 as SGHTA and CDR2 as FQGNSA. The CDR3 contains 13 residues. CDR3 sequence (DNA): TGTGCCAGCAGCTTAGTGCTGGAGGGGGAGCAGTACTTC. Translation: CASSLVLEGEQYF.

This chain joins TRBV11-2 and TRBJ2-7, with D uncertain. The V end was cut by 5 bases, the J end by 3 bases, with 11 bases between. The CDR3 runs to 13 residues. The germline gives CDR1 SGHAT, CDR2 FQNNGV. CDR3 sequence reads: CASSPYPGYEQYF. CDR3 sequence (DNA): TGTGCCAGCAGCCCTTACCCAGGCTACGAGCAGTACTTC.